This TCR beta chain appears in the sequencing data of a study of blood T cell repertoires in COVID-19. This table comes from immunoSEQ multiplex PCR, and its TCRdb copy is limited to in-frame clones, with some not included. Of fewer than 200,000 clones listed, roughly 82% are singletons. Seattle participants joined during active infection and were tracked over time. The CDR3 totals 14 residues. CDR1 is MNHEY, CDR2 SVGAGI, per germline. V was cut by 6 bases and J by 3 bases, with 11 bases left in between. The TCR was taken from a woman aged 60-70 years with COVID-19, enrolled during active disease. The specimen sequenced was peripheral blood. The V and J genes are TRBV6-5 and TRBJ1-4; tentatively, D is TRBD1 (6 bases). The CDR3 sequence is CASRSRTANEKLFF. Written as DNA, the CDR3 is TGTGCCAGCAGGTCCCGGACAGCTAATGAAAAACTGTTTTTT.